The rows below give T cell receptor beta chains drawn from one sample of a study of identical twins. TCRdb itself ran the 5' RACE reads through MiXCR, one entry per CDR3 protein. The repertoire holds 350,000 to 400,000 distinct CDR3 sequences, 8.5% to 10% seen once, with roughly 9% in the top ten. Source material: naive T cells sorted from blood. The source is a woman in her 50s in good health. CDR3s include the opening cysteine and the closing phenylalanine or tryptophan. D genes are given only for firm matches. Size values are once, few and many counts, or a class for expanded clones, and some rows have none.

- | - | TRBJ2-1 | TRBV15 | TGTGCCACCAGCAGCCCACTGGTAAATGAGCAGTTCTTC | CATSSPLVNEQFF
- | TRBD1 | TRBJ2-1 | TRBV6-5 | TGTGCCAGCAGGCCGGGACAGAGCTACAATGAGCAGTTCTTC | CASRPGQSYNEQFF
- | TRBD1 | TRBJ2-5 | TRBV3-1 | TGTGCCAGCAGGGAAATTACAGGGGGCGGTTCGGCCCAGTACTTC | CASREITGGGSAQYF
few | - | TRBJ2-5 | TRBV20-1 | TGCAGTGCTAGTTCTGGGGCTCAAGAGACCCAGTACTTC | CSASSGAQETQYF
many | TRBD2 | TRBJ2-1 | TRBV12-3/TRBV12-4 | TGTGCCAGCAGTTGGGCTAGCGGTCGCAATGAGCAGTTCTTC | CASSWASGRNEQFF
few | - | TRBJ2-2 | TRBV5-1 | TGCGCCAGCAGCTTCGACAGGAGCCCCGGGGAGCTGTTTTTT | CASSFDRSPGELFF
- | - | TRBJ2-3 | TRBV3-1 | TGTGCCAGCACTAAAGGGCTATTAAGAGATACGCAGTATTTT | CASTKGLLRDTQYF
- | - | TRBJ2-1 | TRBV5-4 | TGTGCCAGCAGCTCGACCATATACAATGAGCAGTTCTTC | CASSSTIYNEQFF
few | - | TRBJ2-6 | TRBV29-1 | TGCAGCGCAGGGGGGGGTGACTCTGGGGCCAACGTCCTGACTTTC | CSAGGGDSGANVLTF
many | TRBD2 | TRBJ2-1 | TRBV24-1 | TGTGCCACCAGTGAATTCGGACTAGCGGACAATGAGCAGTTCTTC | CATSEFGLADNEQFF
many | TRBD1 | TRBJ2-3 | TRBV5-1 | TGCGCCAGCAGCTCATACAGGGGCGGGAGCACAGATACGCAGTATTTT | CASSSYRGGSTDTQYF
many | TRBD2 | TRBJ2-1 | TRBV7-8 | TGTGCCAGCAGCACAAGTGCGGGAGGTACTGAGCAGTTCTTC | CASSTSAGGTEQFF
few | - | TRBJ2-3 | TRBV7-8 | TGTGCCAGCAGCTTATACGGGAGTAACGCAGATACGCAGTATTTT | CASSLYGSNADTQYF
few | - | TRBJ1-2 | TRBV2 | TGTGCCAGCAGCGGAAGAAACAGGAACTATGGCTACACCTTC | CASSGRNRNYGYTF
- | - | TRBJ2-3 | TRBV18 | TGTGCCAGCTCACGGACTCTCTGGGACACAGATACGCAGTATTTT | CASSRTLWDTDTQYF